The subject of this entry is one T cell receptor beta chain. This record belongs to a study of blood T cell repertoires in COVID-19. Authors' analysis steps: Amplification with reference gene primers provided the estimates of nucleated cell counts. Assay used: immunoSEQ multiplex PCR; TCRdb lists only in-frame clones, some missing. That table furnishes V, J and clone size, whereas the DNA furnished D and trimming. This table has approximately 230,000 clones, approximately 82% appearing once. Cohort assignment relied on participant-reported clinical history. The TCR comes from a man aged 35 to 55 who had recovered from COVID-19. Input material: PBMCs or T cells enriched from blood (not recorded which).

In nucleotides, the CDR3 is TGCGCCAGCACCCCGGGACAGGGGGTAGATTCACCCCTCCACTTT. Amino acid sequence: CASTPGQGVDSPLHF. The chain uses TRBV5-1 and TRBJ1-6; 11 nucleotides agree with TRBD1. The length of the CDR3 is 15 residues. The ends lost 6 bases at V and 8 bases at J; junction bases unmatched: 7. CDR1 and CDR2 (germline): SGHRS, YFSETQ.